This T cell receptor (beta chain) was observed in a study of T-cell reconstitution after alpha-beta-depleted transplantation in children (dated by TCRdb to 2016 to 2017). About the study as a whole: The study quantitatively tracked T-cell immune reconstitution after TCRalphabeta/CD19-depleted allogeneic hematopoietic cell transplantation in children using TCR repertoire profiling.

This clonotype has ten or more counts. Its binding antigen is unknown. Base qualities are not at hand, and no much larger clone is one base apart. Library preparation employed PCR. The reads were generated on an Illumina HiSeq 2500. Molecular barcoding was employed in the preparation of TCR libraries, with unique molecular identifiers being used to normalize TCRbeta repertoire quantification. TCRdb reprocessing: public reads trimmed at Q25 with fastp, clones called with MiXCR, in-frame beta chains kept. Each record represents a unique CDR3 protein, reported with the most common genes and DNA among its rows. Counted in this sample were a few hundred thousand distinct CDR3 sequences; about a tenth of them appeared once. Of the sample, 4.5% to 6.5% is held by the ten largest clones. The CDR3 contains 14 residues, cysteine and phenylalanine counted. Only the CDR3 DNA stays, 42 bases, in frame from base 1. Trimming takes 3 bases off V and 2 bases off J; junction bases not matched to a gene: 3. CDR1 SGHRS and CDR2 YFSETQ are derived from the germline V gene.

The clonotype comes from a human donor who donated a stem cell graft to a child with acute myeloid leukemia. The sequence is built from TRBV5-1 and TRBJ2-3, with 7 bases matching TRBD1. This specimen was PBMCs from the stem cell graft donor, taken from the stem cell graft. At the DNA level, the sequence is TGCGCCAGCAGCTCGGACAGGACCACAGATACGCAGTATTTT. It codes for CASSSDRTTDTQYF.